These 16 T cell receptor beta chains were sequenced from one sample in a study of cytomegalovirus exposure and HLA in healthy donors. PCR used 60 Vbeta primers and 13 Jbeta primers. Sequencing used immunoSEQ multiplex PCR; TCRdb keeps in-frame clones, though not all of them. The table counts around 210,000 clones; roughly 1.2% lies in the top ten. Input material: PBMCs. These receptors came from a girl aged 2 to 10 in good health and CMV-seropositive.

V gene TRBV10-3 combines with J gene TRBJ2-7, with TRBD2 matching 8 bases. The CDR3 contains 13 residues. The germline gives CDR1 ENHRY, CDR2 SYGVKD. V dropped 4 bases and J dropped 3; count of bases not matched to a gene: 2. This CDR3 reads CAISGTSSYEQYF. The DNA for the CDR3 is TGTGCCATCAGTGGGACTAGCAGCTACGAGCAGTACTTC.

The chain recombines TRBV13 with TRBJ2-7; 7 bases are shared with TRBD2. Germline CDR1 and CDR2: PRHDT and FYEKMQ (reference sequence). The CDR3 is 16 residues long. Trimming removed 0 bases from V and 4 bases from J; junction bases left unmatched: 9. The DNA of the CDR3 is TGTGCCAGCAGCTTAGGTACGGGTCTAGCGGATTACGAGCAGTACTTC. Translated, it gives CASSLGTGLADYEQYF. The full variable domain, with the rest looked up from reference TRBV13 and TRBJ2-7, is AAGVIQSPRHLIKEKRETATLKCYPIPRHDTVYWYQQGPGQDPQFLISFYEKMQSDKGSIPDRFSAQQFSDYHSELNMSSLELGDSALYFCASSLGTGLADYEQYFGPGTRLTVT.

This chain uses TRBV5-4 with TRBJ2-3, with TRBD2 matching over 15 bases. CDR3 length equals 17 residues. CDR1 SGHNT and CDR2 YYREEE come from the germline V gene (reference sequence). V trimming: 4 bases; J trimming: 5 bases; junction bases outside the gene matches: 8. CDR3 coding DNA: TGTGCCAGCAGCAGAGGACTAGCGGGAGGGCAAAAAGATACGCAGTATTTT. Its translation: CASSRGLAGGQKDTQYF.

The rearrangement uses TRBV10-3 and TRBJ2-2, with D possibly TRBD2 on 7 matching bases. CDR1 and CDR2 from the germline V gene are ENHRY and SYGVKD. Between the trimmed V and J ends, which lost 2 bases and 2 bases, there was a span of 18 bases. This CDR3 is 18 amino acids long. This CDR3 is CAISERGTRGANTGELFF. The CDR3 bases are TGTGCCATCAGTGAGAGAGGGACTCGGGGGGCCAACACCGGGGAGCTGTTTTTT.

The rearrangement joins TRBV2 to TRBJ2-4; TRBD1 matches at 8 bases. Germline V gene data show CDR1 as SNHLY and CDR2 as FYNNEI. The CDR3 consists of 15 residues. The ends lost 8 bases at V and 2 bases at J; junction bases unmatched: 8. This CDR3 is CASVSDRDSKNIQYF. As DNA, the CDR3 is TGTGCCAGCGTTTCGGACAGGGACTCCAAAAACATTCAGTACTTC.

V usage is TRBV30 and J usage is TRBJ2-1, with 11 nucleotides matching TRBD2. V gave up 7 bases and J gave up 11 bases; unmatched junction bases: 7. This CDR3 comprises 12 residues. The germline CDR1 and CDR2 sequences are GTSNPN and SVGIG (reference sequence). The CDR3 spells CALAGGGPKQFF. The CDR3 DNA follows: TGTGCCTTAGCGGGAGGGGGGCCTAAGCAGTTCTTC.

The gene calls are TRBV5-6 and TRBJ1-5; TRBD1 matches at 8 bases. The CDR3 extends over 16 amino acids. Germline CDR1 and CDR2: SGHDT and YYEEEE. The trim removed 3 bases at V and 3 bases at J, leaving 8 bases unmatched. The CDR3 DNA reads TGTGCCAGCAGCTCGAGGGGACAGGTGTACAATCAGCCCCAGCATTTT. Its protein is CASSSRGQVYNQPQHF.

The chain joins TRBV5-1 to TRBJ2-2; 7 nucleotides agree with TRBD2. Germline CDR1 reads SGHRS; CDR2 reads YFSETQ. With V trimmed by 0 bases and J by 7 bases, 12 bases remained unmatched. The CDR3 is made up of 17 amino acids. This CDR3 reads CASSLADVGGPGGELFF. The CDR3 region has the DNA TGCGCCAGCAGCTTGGCCGACGTGGGAGGGCCGGGCGGGGAGCTGTTTTTT. The entire variable domain, with the rest obtained from reference TRBV5-1 and TRBJ2-2, is as follows: KAGVTQTPRYLIKTRGQQVTLSCSPISGHRSVSWYQQTPGQGLQFLFEYFSETQRNKGNFPGRFSGRQFSNSRSEMNVSTLELGDSALYLCASSLADVGGPGGELFFGEGSRLTVL.

This chain uses TRBV5-6 with TRBJ2-3; D is possibly TRBD2 (6 bases). Germline-derived CDR1 and CDR2 are SGHDT and YYEEEE. CDR3 length: 15 residues. The V and J ends lost 4 bases and 4 bases respectively, with 16 bases between them. The CDR3: CASSGAGWGADTQYF. In DNA, the CDR3 is TGTGCCAGCAGCGGGGCGGGATGGGGGGCAGATACGCAGTATTTT.

This rearrangement joins TRBV20-1 to TRBJ2-3; no clear D. The CDR3 contains 10 residues. Germline assignment: CDR1 DFQATT and CDR2 SNEGSKA (reference sequence). The CDR3, as DNA: TGCAGGCCCACGGGAGATACGCAGTATTTT. It codes for CRPTGDTQYF.

This chain links TRBV6-5 with TRBJ1-2, with a weak D call TRBD1 (6 bases). Trimming cost V 5 bases and J 7 bases, with 17 bases left between them. The CDR3 totals 14 residues. From germline, CDR1 is MNHEY and CDR2 SVGAGI. CDR3 bases: TGTGCCAGCAGTCCCGGTAGAGGGGGACGTGGCTACACCTTC. Protein: CASSPGRGGRGYTF.

This chain links TRBV5-5 with TRBJ2-5; maybe TRBD1 (6 bases). TRBJ2-7 matches the DNA end more closely, so the J call is doubtful. From germline, CDR1 is SGHKS and CDR2 YYEKEE (reference sequence). This CDR3 spans 11 amino acids. For the CDR3, the DNA is TGTGCCAGCAGCTTCAGGGGCGAGCAGTACTTC. It specifies CASSFRGEQYF.

V usage is TRBV2 and J usage is TRBJ2-7, with TRBD1 matching over 7 bases. This CDR3 has 15 residues. Per germline, CDR1 SNHLY and CDR2 FYNNEI. Trimming at V came to 6 bases and at J to 8 bases, leaving 16 bases not matched to a gene. The CDR3 spells CASRQTGPISYKQYF. The CDR3 DNA sequence: TGTGCCAGCAGGCAGACAGGGCCTATTTCTTACAAGCAGTACTTC.

In nucleotides, the CDR3 is TGCGCCAGCAGCTTGGGGGCCCAAGGGGGCTGGGCTGAAAAACTGTTTTTT. Its translation is CASSLGAQGGWAEKLFF. The rearrangement joins TRBV5-1 to TRBJ1-4, with 7 bases that match TRBD1. There are 17 residues in the CDR3. The germline V gene encodes CDR1 SGHRS and CDR2 YFSETQ. With 0 bases clipped from V and 7 bases from J, the junction kept 12 bases outside the gene matches.

CDR3 loop: CASSLFTSGGASYEQYF. CDR3 nucleotide sequence: TGTGCCAGCAGTTTATTTACTAGCGGGGGAGCTTCCTACGAGCAGTACTTC. This chain connects TRBV28 to TRBJ2-7; 11 bases are shared with TRBD2. The CDR3 contains 17 residues. Germline CDR1 and CDR2: MDHEN and SYDVKM. The ends lost 1 base at V and 1 base at J; junction bases unmatched: 6.

The chain recombines TRBV28 with TRBJ2-5, with 8 bases identical to TRBD2. The CDR3 is 16 residues long. The germline gives CDR1 MDHEN, CDR2 SYDVKM. V gave up 1 base and J gave up 5 bases; unmatched junction bases: 9. CDR3 protein: CASSLSGSGRMETQYF. Written as DNA, the CDR3 is TGTGCCAGCAGTTTATCTGGGAGCGGGAGAATGGAGACCCAGTACTTC.